A single sample is the source of the 27 T cell receptor beta chains below, sequenced in a study of CD8+CD57+ T cells in acquired aplastic anemia. TCR beta VDJ combinations and CDR3 sequences were profiled from genomic DNA. MiXCR, applied by TCRdb to the reads, yields one record per CDR3 protein. The table lists 150,000 or so distinct CDR3 sequences, more than 45% of them singletons. Sequencing involved patients with CD8+CD57+ cell expansion previously shown by flow cytometry. Sequenced input: sorted CD4+, CD8+, or CD8+CD57+ T cells (not recorded which) from PBMCs. These receptor sequences come from a human donor with aplastic anemia.

V usage is TRBV19 and J usage is TRBJ1-2, with D possibly being TRBD1 (6 bases). The CDR3 sequence is 14 residues long. Germline V gives CDR1 LNHDA, CDR2 SQIVND (reference sequence). Trimming left V 10 bases short and J 2 bases short, with 17 bases between. The CDR3 DNA sequence: TGTGCCACCGCCCCAGGGGTCTCCAACTATGGCTACACCTTC. This encodes CATAPGVSNYGYTF.

The genes are TRBV24-1 and TRBJ2-7; perhaps TRBD1 as D (6 bases). CDR3 size: 15 residues. The germline gives CDR1 KGHDR, CDR2 SFDVKD. V was clipped by 4 bases and J by 5 bases, with 17 bases between them. Here the CDR3 DNA reads TGTGCCACCAGTGACGTTACAGGGAAGAGCGACGAGCAGTACGTC. As protein: CATSDVTGKSDEQYV.

The rearrangement joins TRBV12-3 or TRBV12-4 to TRBJ2-7; D is undetermined. The CDR3 loop spans 11 amino acids. V lost 8 bases, J lost 3 bases, and 8 bases lay in between. DNA for the CDR3: TGTGCCAGCGGCCGGCTCTACGAGCAGTACTTC. It codes for CASGRLYEQYF.

The chain employs TRBV15 and TRBJ2-5; D is perhaps TRBD2 (6 bases). Trimming removed 0 bases at V and 5 bases at J, with 16 bases between. The CDR3 contains 16 residues. Looked up from germline, CDR1 is LNHNV and CDR2 is YYDKDF (reference sequence). The CDR3: CATSRDGVGGLETQYF. The CDR3 coding sequence is TGTGCCACCAGCAGAGATGGGGTGGGAGGCTTGGAGACCCAGTACTTC.

The rearrangement links TRBV19 to TRBJ1-2, with a weak D call TRBD1 (6 bases). Germline V lookup: CDR1 LNHDA, CDR2 SQIVND (reference sequence). The CDR3 sequence is 15 residues long. Between the trimmed V and J ends, which lost 3 bases and 2 bases, there was a span of 13 bases. As DNA, the CDR3 is TGTGCCAGTAGTATTAACCAGGGGAACAACTATGGCTACACCTTC. Translation gives CASSINQGNNYGYTF.

This clonotype was counted many times. The CDR3: CSALGGAGNQPQHF. CDR3 in DNA: TGCAGTGCCCTAGGAGGGGCGGGCAATCAGCCCCAGCATTTT. The chain links TRBV20-1 to TRBJ1-5, with TRBD1 as a possible D gene (5 bases). Between the trimmed V and J ends, which lost 6 bases and 2 bases, there was a span of 14 bases. CDR1 and CDR2 from the germline V gene are DFQATT and SNEGSKA (reference sequence). CDR3 length equals 14 residues.

The chain combines TRBV24-1 with TRBJ2-7, with D unresolved. This CDR3 contains 13 residues. Germline-derived CDR1 and CDR2 are KGHDR and SFDVKD. The V gene lost 4 bases and the J gene lost 2 bases, with 8 bases spanning the gap. This chain's CDR3 is CATSDGWTYEQYF. CDR3 nucleotides: TGTGCCACCAGTGACGGGTGGACCTACGAGCAGTACTTC.

This clonotype was counted between two and nine times. Given a much more abundant clone one base away, this may be a read error. The chain joins TRBV7-2 to TRBJ2-1, with D hard to call. Per the germline V gene, CDR1 is SGHTA and CDR2 is FQGNSA. Between the trimmed V and J ends, which lost 0 bases and 5 bases, there was a span of 8 bases. There are 14 residues in the CDR3. The CDR3 protein is CASSLAVRDNEQFF. The DNA for the CDR3 is TGTGCCAGCAGCTTAGCTGTTAGGGACAATGAGCAGTTCTTC.

V and J are TRBV29-1 and TRBJ2-1; no firm D call. The CDR3 loop spans 14 amino acids. The V end was cut by 2 bases, the J end by 2 bases, with 10 bases between. CDR1 and CDR2 from the germline V gene are SQVTM and ANQGSEA. CDR3: CSVESLATYNEQFF. Written as DNA, the CDR3 is TGCAGCGTTGAATCCCTGGCCACCTACAATGAGCAGTTCTTC.

The chain carries TRBV3-1 and TRBJ1-3; D is uncertain. This CDR3 spans 16 amino acids. Trimming shortened V by 8 bases and J by 0 bases, and 17 bases separated the two germline ends. CDR1 and CDR2 from the germline V gene are LGHDT and YNNKEL (reference sequence). The CDR3 protein is CASGRDNGISGNTIYF. CDR3 DNA: TGTGCCAGCGGCCGTGATAACGGAATCTCTGGAAACACCATATATTTT. Variable domain in full (rest from reference TRBV3-1 and TRBJ1-3): DTAVSQTPKYLVTQMGNDKSIKCEQNLGHDTMYWYKQDSKKFLKIMFSYNNKELIINETVPNRFSPKSPDKAHLNLHINSLELGDSAVYFCASGRDNGISGNTIYFGEGSWLTVV.

This clonotype was seen repeatedly, ten times or more. This chain uses TRBV5-4 with TRBJ2-2; 8 bases are a match to TRBD2. Trimming cost V 4 bases and J 3 bases; bases outside gene matches: 5. Per the germline V gene, CDR1 is SGHNT and CDR2 is YYREEE (reference sequence). CDR3 length equals 15 residues. As DNA, the CDR3 is TGTGCCAGCAGCCCAACGCGGGAGGACACCGGGGAGCTGTTTTTT. It specifies CASSPTREDTGELFF.

J is TRBJ2-3 and V is TRBV15; 7 nucleotides agree with TRBD1. The CDR3 extends over 16 amino acids. V was clipped by 0 bases and J by 0 bases; unmatched bases: 3. Germline lookup yields CDR1 LNHNV and CDR2 YYDKDF (reference sequence). This chain's CDR3 is CATSRDRDRSTDTQYF. The DNA of the CDR3 is TGTGCCACCAGCAGAGATCGGGACAGAAGCACAGATACGCAGTATTTT.

This clonotype was recorded a few times. The chain employs TRBV25-1 and TRBJ1-6; possible D gene TRBD1, 6 bases. The V gene lost 6 bases and the J gene lost 7 bases, with 13 bases spanning the gap. Germline loops: CDR1 MGHDK, CDR2 SYGVNS. The CDR3 is 14 residues long. The CDR3 protein is CASSFGTLNSPLHF. CDR3 bases: TGTGCCAGCAGCTTTGGGACACTGAATTCACCCCTCCACTTT.

The chain employs TRBV2 and TRBJ2-6; no clear D gene. V gave up 4 bases and J gave up 0 bases, with 1 base separating them. Germline CDR1 and CDR2: SNHLY and FYNNEI. The CDR3 sequence is 13 residues long. In DNA form, the CDR3 reads TGTGCCAGCAGTGGCTCTGGGGCCAACGTCCTGACTTTC. It encodes CASSGSGANVLTF.

The genes are TRBV6-1 and TRBJ2-3, with D perhaps TRBD1 (6 bases). Germline lookup yields CDR1 MNHNS and CDR2 SASEGT. Trimming left V 6 bases short and J 4 bases short, with 14 bases between. The CDR3 spans 14 residues. CDR3 DNA: TGTGCCAGCAGGTCAGGGGTTGGCGCAGATACGCAGTATTTT. Residues: CASRSGVGADTQYF.

V gene TRBV2 combines with J gene TRBJ2-6; D is perhaps TRBD1 (6 bases). This CDR3 region has 15 residues. CDR1 is SNHLY, CDR2 FYNNEI, per germline. Trimming cost V 6 bases and J 3 bases, with 12 bases left between them. CDR3 bases: TGTGCCAGCAGCACCAGACAGGATGGGGCCAACGTCCTGACTTTC. Protein: CASSTRQDGANVLTF.

Of note for this clonotype: This may stem from a read error, because a much larger clone lies one nucleotide away. The chain recombines TRBV5-6 with TRBJ2-1; D gene unclear. The CDR3 has 13 residues. Germline V gene sequence: CDR1 SGHDT, CDR2 YYEEEE. The CDR3 loop reads CVSSLSPLSEQFF. In DNA, the CDR3 is TGTGTCAGCAGCTTGTCTCCCCTATCCGAGCAGTTCTTC.

This clonotype was recorded many times. The genes are TRBV19 and TRBJ1-3; D not resolved. From germline, CDR1 is LNHDA and CDR2 SQIVND (reference sequence). This CDR3 has 17 amino acids. The V and J ends lost 9 bases and 0 bases respectively, with 21 bases between them. This CDR3 reads CARIAGLPPLSGNTIYF. The CDR3, as DNA: TGTGCCAGAATTGCTGGACTCCCCCCTCTCTCTGGAAACACCATATATTTT.

V usage is TRBV10-3 and J usage is TRBJ1-2, with TRBD1 identical over 7 bases. The length of the CDR3 is 13 residues. After removal of 7 bases from V and 8 bases from J, the junction contained 10 bases not matched to a gene. Germline V gene sequence: CDR1 ENHRY, CDR2 SYGVKD. The chain's CDR3 is CAIKITGVYGYTF. CDR3 bases: TGTGCCATCAAGATTACAGGGGTATACGGCTACACCTTC.

Remarks on this clonotype: With a much larger clone just one base away, this may be a read error. The chain joins TRBV7-2 to TRBJ1-4; perhaps TRBD1 as D (5 bases). Per the germline V gene, CDR1 is SGHTA and CDR2 is FQGNSA. V lost 5 bases to trimming and J lost 7 bases, with 14 bases between them. CDR3 length equals 14 residues. CDR3 in amino acids: CASSQLTDTEKLFF. DNA of the CDR3: TGTGCCAGCAGCCAATTAACGGACACTGAAAAACTGTTTTTT.

In this sample, this clonotype turned up many times. The gene calls are TRBV6-2 or TRBV6-3 and TRBJ2-3, with 11 bases that match TRBD1. The germline V gene has CDR1 MNHEY and CDR2 SVGEGT. The CDR3 length is 17 residues. J lost 5 bases, V lost 0 bases, and 7 bases had no gene match. The CDR3 region is CASSYSGGTGGLDTQYF. The DNA for the CDR3 is TGTGCCAGCAGTTACTCGGGCGGGACAGGGGGATTAGATACGCAGTATTTT.

J is TRBJ2-7 and V is TRBV13; the D gene is possibly TRBD1 (6 bases). CDR3 length equals 13 residues. The V gene's germline CDR1 is PRHDT and CDR2 FYEKMQ (reference sequence). The germline V and J ends were trimmed by 8 bases and 2 bases, with 13 bases remaining between them. The CDR3 DNA follows: TGTGCCAGCGGGCGGACAGAAACCTACGAGCAGTACTTC. Translating it yields CASGRTETYEQYF. Filled out from reference TRBV13 and TRBJ2-7, the complete variable domain reads AAGVIQSPRHLIKEKRETATLKCYPIPRHDTVYWYQQGPGQDPQFLISFYEKMQSDKGSIPDRFSAQQFSDYHSELNMSSLELGDSALYFCASGRTETYEQYFGPGTRLTVT.

This clonotype was detected many times. The J gene is TRBJ2-7, the V gene TRBV5-4, with 8 bases that match TRBD1. The CDR3 extends over 15 amino acids. Germline V gene lookup returns CDR1 SGHNT and CDR2 YYREEE (reference sequence). V was pared by 3 bases and J by 3 bases, with 8 bases of the junction left unmatched. This chain's CDR3 is CASSSGQGRFYEQYF. The CDR3 region has the DNA TGTGCCAGCAGCTCCGGACAGGGAAGGTTCTACGAGCAGTACTTC. The full variable domain, with the rest looked up from reference TRBV5-4 and TRBJ2-7, is ETGVTQSPTHLIKTRGQQVTLRCSSQSGHNTVSWYQQALGQGPQFIFQYYREEENGRGNFPPRFSGLQFPNYSSELNVNALELDDSALYLCASSSGQGRFYEQYFGPGTRLTVT.

This chain links TRBV11-1 with TRBJ1-6; D gene ambiguous. From germline, CDR1 is SGHAT and CDR2 FQDESV (reference sequence). V gave up 4 bases and J gave up 7 bases, with 17 bases separating them. CDR3 length: 16 amino acids. In nucleotides, the CDR3 is TGTGCCAGCAGCTCCCCATCGGAGGCTAGCAATTCACCCCTCCACTTT. Residues: CASSSPSEASNSPLHF.

Remarks on this clonotype: Germline and junction disagree at one end, which may indicate a read error. V is TRBV7-2 and J is TRBJ1-4; maybe TRBD1 (5 bases). The V gene's germline CDR1 is SGHTA and CDR2 FQGNSA. CDR3 size: 12 residues. Written as DNA, the CDR3 is TGTGCCAGCAGCTTATGGGGGAGAAAGCTGGTTTTT. Protein product: CASSLWGRKLVF. The full variable domain, its missing parts supplied by reference TRBV7-2 and TRBJ1-4, is GAGVSQSPSNKVTEKGKDVELRCDPISGHTALYWYRQSLGQGLEFLIYFQGNSAPDKSGLPSDRFSAERTGGSVSTLTIQRTQQEDSAVYLCASSLWGRKLVFGSGTQLSVL.

This clonotype appeared many times. This chain joins TRBV19 and TRBJ1-1; no clear D. The CDR3 covers 12 residues. The germline CDR1 and CDR2 sequences are LNHDA and SQIVND (reference sequence). Trimming took off 9 bases at V and 3 bases at J, with 11 bases between the two ends. For the CDR3, the DNA is TGTGCCAGCAAAGACACTGACACTGAAGCTTTCTTT. This codes for CASKDTDTEAFF.

The chain recombines TRBV2 with TRBJ2-1; D is unclear. The CDR3 runs to 15 residues. In germline, CDR1 is SNHLY, CDR2 FYNNEI. Between the trimmed V and J ends, which lost 10 bases and 0 bases, there was a span of 16 bases. The CDR3 bases are TGTGCCATCACCTCGGACCCTGGCTCCTACAATGAGCAGTTCTTC. Its translation: CAITSDPGSYNEQFF.